The clone carrying this T cell receptor beta chain was found a few times. These data come from a study of CD8+ T cells in alopecia areata. Germline V gene data show CDR1 as SQVTM and CDR2 as ANQGSEA. The CDR3 consists of 13 residues. V was pared by 1 base and J by 6 bases, with 9 bases between. Extracted RNA was reverse transcribed into cDNA, the sequencing template. Clones were read by immunoSEQ multiplex PCR, and TCRdb kept only the in-frame ones, dropping some. Of roughly 60,000 clones in the sample, around 47% are singletons; the top ten hold roughly half. The TCR comes from a human donor with alopecia areata. The rearrangement links TRBV29-1 to TRBJ2-2, with D tentatively TRBD2 (7 bases). What was sequenced was NKG2D-low CD8+ T cells sorted from blood. This CDR3 is CSVEAGGSGELFF. The CDR3 region has the DNA TGCAGCGTTGAAGCGGGGGGCTCCGGGGAGCTGTTTTTT.